The 20 T cell receptor beta chains in this list originate from one sample, sequenced in a study of shared clonotypes between healthy human individuals. Produced via immunoSEQ multiplex PCR; TCRdb's table is partial and in-frame only. Of approximately 530,000 clones listed, 95% to 96% were seen once; the top ten hold about 0.06%. The specimen was naive CD4+ T cells sorted from blood. Subset in this sample: CD45RA+ positively selected. These receptors originate from a woman in her twenties or thirties in good health.

The chain couples TRBV5-1 to TRBJ1-1; D remains ambiguous. The CDR3 is 13 amino acids. The germline V and J ends were trimmed by 1 base and 5 bases, with 9 bases remaining between them. Germline CDR1 is SGHRS and CDR2 is YFSETQ. The CDR3 nucleotides are TGCGCCAGCAGCTTGTGGGTCGGAACTGAAGCTTTCTTT. This codes for CASSLWVGTEAFF.

The CDR3 bases are TGTGCCAGCTCACGTTCCTCCGGGAGGGCCGATGAGCAGTTCTTC. Its protein product is CASSRSSGRADEQFF. This chain joins TRBV18 and TRBJ2-1; TRBD2 matches 8 bases. The length of the CDR3 is 15 residues. Germline-derived CDR1 and CDR2 are KGHSH and LQKENI. The V segment lost 4 bases and the J segment 8 bases; nucleotides outside the gene matches: 10. Full variable domain (missing parts from reference TRBV18 and TRBJ2-1): NAGVMQNPRHLVRRRGQEARLRCSPMKGHSHVYWYRQLPEEGLKFMVYLQKENIIDESGMPKERFSAEFPKEGPSILRIQQVVRGDSAAYFCASSRSSGRADEQFFGPGTRLTVL.

The rearrangement joins TRBV6-4 to TRBJ2-3; 7 nucleotides agree with TRBD2. CDR3 length: 14 amino acids. The V gene end was trimmed by 1 base and the J gene end by 4 bases; junction bases not matched to a gene: 2. Germline values: CDR1 MRHNA, CDR2 SNTAGT. The CDR3 sequence is CASSDFGGSDTQYF. As DNA, the CDR3 is TGTGCCAGCAGTGACTTCGGGGGGTCAGATACGCAGTATTTT.

The J gene is TRBJ2-7, the V gene TRBV5-1, with 7 positions matching TRBD2. Germline V gene sequence: CDR1 SGHRS, CDR2 YFSETQ. The CDR3 is 14 amino acids. V lost 1 base, J lost 0 bases, and 1 base stayed unmatched. The CDR3 bases are TGCGCCAGCAGCTTGAGCGGGGACTCCTACGAGCAGTACTTC. Translating it yields CASSLSGDSYEQYF.

V is TRBV9 and J is TRBJ2-3; 10 bases agree with TRBD2. CDR3 length: 15 amino acids. Germline V gene data show CDR1 as SGDLS and CDR2 as YYNGEE. J was trimmed by 3 bases and V by 4 bases; bases with no gene match: 5. The CDR3 bases are TGTGCCAGCAGCCCCAGCGGGAGGGGGACAGATACGCAGTATTTT. Translation: CASSPSGRGTDTQYF.

This clone has only one observation. The V call is TRBV20-1, the J call TRBJ2-7; no clear D gene. This CDR3 region has 10 residues. CDR1 DFQATT and CDR2 SNEGSKA come from the germline V gene (reference sequence). The V end lost 2 bases, the J end lost 4 bases, and 3 bases lay between the germline ends. The CDR3 DNA reads as TGCAGTGCTAGATATTACGAGCAGTACTTC. Translation gives CSARYYEQYF.

This chain uses TRBV18 with TRBJ2-7, with TRBD1 identical over 10 bases. The J segment lost 3 bases and the V segment lost 3 bases, leaving 8 bases of the junction unmatched. Germline V gene data show CDR1 as KGHSH and CDR2 as LQKENI. The CDR3 loop spans 16 amino acids. CDR3 protein: CASSPFRDRGIYEQYF. The CDR3 DNA sequence: TGTGCCAGCTCACCGTTTCGGGACAGGGGCATCTACGAGCAGTACTTC.

The table lists this clone with a count of one. The V and J genes are TRBV5-1 and TRBJ2-7, with TRBD2 matching over 8 bases. In germline, CDR1 is SGHRS, CDR2 YFSETQ. Trimming at V came to 4 bases and at J to 4 bases, leaving 19 bases not matched to a gene. The length of the CDR3 is 18 residues. CDR3 in amino acids: CASSPEQRESASPYEQYF. The DNA of the CDR3 is TGCGCCAGCAGCCCGGAACAGCGGGAGTCAGCGTCGCCTTACGAGCAGTACTTC. Full variable domain (missing parts from reference TRBV5-1 and TRBJ2-7): KAGVTQTPRYLIKTRGQQVTLSCSPISGHRSVSWYQQTPGQGLQFLFEYFSETQRNKGNFPGRFSGRQFSNSRSEMNVSTLELGDSALYLCASSPEQRESASPYEQYFGPGTRLTVT.

The chain employs TRBV27 and TRBJ2-7; D unresolved. The V and J ends lost 6 bases and 0 bases respectively, with 9 bases between them. Germline CDR1 MNHEY, CDR2 SMNVEV (reference sequence). The CDR3 spans 13 residues. CDR3 in amino acids: CASSSYASYEQYF. In nucleotides, the CDR3 is TGTGCCAGCAGCTCGTATGCCTCCTACGAGCAGTACTTC.

This clone occurred once. CDR3 bases: TGCGCCAGCAGCCCGGACGCTACAGATACGCAGTATTTT. Translation: CASSPDATDTQYF. The gene calls are TRBV5-1 and TRBJ2-3; D is unresolved. Germline CDR1 is SGHRS and CDR2 is YFSETQ. Trimming pared 4 bases from V and 3 bases from J, leaving 9 bases between. The CDR3 contains 13 residues.

V usage is TRBV7-9 and J usage is TRBJ2-7; the D gene is possibly TRBD2 (5 bases). Germline CDR1 is SEHNR and CDR2 is FQNEAQ (reference sequence). V shed 6 bases and J shed 0 bases, with 12 bases lying between them. The CDR3 has 14 residues. The CDR3 DNA reads TGTGCCAGCAGACCGGGTGGGAGCTCCTACGAGCAGTACTTC. This sequence encodes CASRPGGSSYEQYF.

This clone has just one count. The rearrangement joins TRBV28 to TRBJ2-1; 16 bases are shared with TRBD2. CDR3 length equals 16 residues. Germline trimming cut 5 bases from V and 9 bases from J; bases unmatched to any gene: 7. CDR1 and CDR2 from the germline V gene are MDHEN and SYDVKM. Here the CDR3 DNA reads TGTGCCAGCAGTGCGCCGGGACTAGCGGGAGGGGTTGAGCAGTTCTTC. It specifies CASSAPGLAGGVEQFF.

In DNA form, the CDR3 reads TGTGCCAGCAGCTCACTATATGGCTACACCTTC. This translates into CASSSLYGYTF. The genes are TRBV7-9 and TRBJ1-2; no clear D. V was pared by 4 bases and J by 5 bases, with 5 bases between. From germline, CDR1 is SEHNR and CDR2 FQNEAQ (reference sequence). The CDR3 length is 11 residues.

The chain employs TRBV7-2 and TRBJ2-1; maybe TRBD2 (6 bases). V was trimmed by 1 base and J by 2 bases, leaving 15 bases between them. The CDR3 consists of 17 residues. The germline gives CDR1 SGHTA, CDR2 FQGNSA. The CDR3 sequence: CASSLEVRRLAYNEQFF. CDR3 coding DNA: TGTGCCAGCAGCTTAGAAGTAAGGAGACTAGCCTACAATGAGCAGTTCTTC.

This clone was counted once. The rearrangement joins TRBV28 to TRBJ1-5; D unclear. The length of the CDR3 is 15 residues. The germline V gene encodes CDR1 MDHEN and CDR2 SYDVKM. The V end lost 7 bases, the J end lost 7 bases, and 20 bases lay between the germline ends. The CDR3 loop is CASNPNSGIIQPQHF. Written as DNA, the CDR3 is TGTGCCAGCAACCCTAATTCGGGGATTATACAGCCCCAGCATTTT.

This clone was seen a single time. The chain employs TRBV11-2 and TRBJ2-7; D possibly uses TRBD1 or TRBD2 (7 bases each). The CDR3 runs to 18 residues. Germline CDR1 and CDR2: SGHAT and FQNNGV. V lost 2 bases to trimming and J lost 5 bases, with 25 bases between them. The CDR3 is CASSLLVKAGGDLNEQYF. In nucleotides, the CDR3 is TGTGCCAGCAGCTTACTGGTGAAGGCAGGGGGGGACCTCAACGAGCAGTACTTC.

The V call is TRBV4-2, the J call TRBJ2-3; 14 bases are a match to TRBD2. Looked up from germline, CDR1 is LGHNA and CDR2 is YNFKEQ. This CDR3 region has 17 residues. V trimming: 3 bases; J trimming: 4 bases; junction bases outside the gene matches: 6. The CDR3 loop reads CASSHGKGLAGADTQYF. In DNA form, the CDR3 reads TGTGCCAGCAGCCACGGGAAGGGACTAGCGGGAGCAGATACGCAGTATTTT.

In DNA, the CDR3 is TGTGCCAGCAGCTTTGGGACGGCAAATCAGCCCCAGCATTTT. Translation gives CASSFGTANQPQHF. This sequence joins TRBV7-9 and TRBJ1-5; maybe TRBD1 (5 bases). V was clipped by 3 bases and J by 4 bases, with 10 bases between them. From germline, CDR1 is SEHNR and CDR2 FQNEAQ (reference sequence). The CDR3 extends over 14 amino acids.

The chain joins TRBV28 to TRBJ2-7; D is unclear. From germline, CDR1 is MDHEN and CDR2 SYDVKM. CDR3 length equals 13 residues. V lost 7 bases and J 4 bases, leaving 14 bases between the germline ends. CDR3: CASNQDVPYEQYF. The CDR3 DNA reads as TGTGCCAGCAACCAGGACGTCCCATACGAGCAGTACTTC.

The V and J genes are TRBV10-3 and TRBJ2-7, with TRBD2 matching 7 bases. After removal of 3 bases from V and 4 bases from J, the junction contained 9 bases not matched to a gene. The V gene's germline CDR1 is ENHRY and CDR2 SYGVKD. The CDR3 loop spans 15 amino acids. The DNA of the CDR3 is TGTGCCATCAGTGATCGTGAAGCGGGGAGGTACGAGCAGTACTTC. It is translated as CAISDREAGRYEQYF.